A few counts support the clone carrying this T cell receptor (beta chain). What it recognizes is unknown. For the second PCR, which ran for about 7 to 11 cycles, a sample-barcoded 5' primer and a J-beta primer mix were used. Carrying 12 random nucleotides, a template-switch adaptor labeled each individual cDNA molecule. MiXCR, applied by TCRdb to the 5' RACE reads, yields one record per CDR3 protein. The profile shows 700,000 to 1,000,000 distinct CDR3 sequences, under 55% of them singletons. The data were obtained in a study of blood T cells in healthy people across ages. Study-level findings and limits: Changes in expanded clonotypes were possibly confounded, as the CMV status of donors was unknown.

Total RNA was extracted at no less than 6 micrograms per sample. The sequencing sample was made of blood. The clonotype was recovered from a man between 60 and 75 years old in good health.

The DNA of the CDR3 is TGCAGCGTTGAGTTGCCGACCGGGACTAGCGAGGGGGGTGGGAATGAGCAGTTCTTC. This sequence encodes CSVELPTGTSEGGGNEQFF. V is TRBV29-1 and J is TRBJ2-1, with 10 positions matching TRBD2. The CDR3 contains 19 residues. The V and J ends lost 3 bases and 7 bases, in that order; junction bases with no gene match: 21. Looked up from germline, CDR1 is SQVTM and CDR2 is ANQGSEA.